This TCR beta chain was documented in a study of early T cells in non-severe SARS-CoV-2 infection. Each cDNA molecule carried a unique molecular identifier. MiXCR, run by TCRdb on the 5' RACE reads, gives a single entry per CDR3 protein. The sample lists tens of thousands of distinct CDR3 sequences; around 6.6% were seen once. This clonotype showed up just a few times. The CDR3 contains 15 residues. CDR1 is MDHEN, CDR2 SYDVKM, per germline. The V end was cut by 2 bases, the J end by 1 base, with 12 bases between. The receptor's source is an adult who was a healthcare worker with PCR-confirmed SARS-CoV-2 infection or an uninfected control (not recorded which). This material consisted of whole blood, taken at baseline. The rearrangement links TRBV28 to TRBJ2-7; possibly TRBD2 for D (6 bases). As DNA, the CDR3 is TGTGCCAGCAGTTTAGCGGGGACGGTTTCCTACGAGCAGTACTTC. This codes for CASSLAGTVSYEQYF.